This entry describes one T cell receptor beta chain. The antigen remains undetermined. The source of the sample is a study of T cell clonotyping in hematopoietic cell transplantation. The study's findings and limits: Broader posttransplant TCR repertoire diversity was predicted by graft donor and pretransplant recipient Inverse Simpson Index values. No sorting was done, leaving CD4 and CD8 contributions mixed. Recipient TCR diversity dropped after transplant; expanded clonotypes rose from day 30 to 180.

Germline assignment: CDR1 LGHNA and CDR2 YNFKEQ. V shed 4 bases, J shed 8 bases, and the junction held 12 bases outside the gene matches. The CDR3 runs to 15 residues. Assay: immunoSEQ multiplex PCR; the TCRdb copy retains only in-frame clones and omits some. The sample carries more than 11,000 clones, just over 95% recorded once. Recipient blood drawn about 28 days pretransplant and days 30, 100, 180 after. This clonotype was obtained from a female patient in her 50s who had an allogeneic stem cell transplant from an unrelated donor, so T cells may come from the graft donor. Some clones in this sample may be carry-over from other donors' samples. The sample in question was peripheral blood mononuclear cells, obtained 30 days after allogeneic stem cell transplant. The chain couples TRBV4-2 to TRBJ1-2, with TRBD1 identical over 8 bases. CDR3 bases: TGTGCCAGCAGCCGATCAGAGTTCGCAGGGGGCGGCTACACCTTC. Translation gives CASSRSEFAGGGYTF.